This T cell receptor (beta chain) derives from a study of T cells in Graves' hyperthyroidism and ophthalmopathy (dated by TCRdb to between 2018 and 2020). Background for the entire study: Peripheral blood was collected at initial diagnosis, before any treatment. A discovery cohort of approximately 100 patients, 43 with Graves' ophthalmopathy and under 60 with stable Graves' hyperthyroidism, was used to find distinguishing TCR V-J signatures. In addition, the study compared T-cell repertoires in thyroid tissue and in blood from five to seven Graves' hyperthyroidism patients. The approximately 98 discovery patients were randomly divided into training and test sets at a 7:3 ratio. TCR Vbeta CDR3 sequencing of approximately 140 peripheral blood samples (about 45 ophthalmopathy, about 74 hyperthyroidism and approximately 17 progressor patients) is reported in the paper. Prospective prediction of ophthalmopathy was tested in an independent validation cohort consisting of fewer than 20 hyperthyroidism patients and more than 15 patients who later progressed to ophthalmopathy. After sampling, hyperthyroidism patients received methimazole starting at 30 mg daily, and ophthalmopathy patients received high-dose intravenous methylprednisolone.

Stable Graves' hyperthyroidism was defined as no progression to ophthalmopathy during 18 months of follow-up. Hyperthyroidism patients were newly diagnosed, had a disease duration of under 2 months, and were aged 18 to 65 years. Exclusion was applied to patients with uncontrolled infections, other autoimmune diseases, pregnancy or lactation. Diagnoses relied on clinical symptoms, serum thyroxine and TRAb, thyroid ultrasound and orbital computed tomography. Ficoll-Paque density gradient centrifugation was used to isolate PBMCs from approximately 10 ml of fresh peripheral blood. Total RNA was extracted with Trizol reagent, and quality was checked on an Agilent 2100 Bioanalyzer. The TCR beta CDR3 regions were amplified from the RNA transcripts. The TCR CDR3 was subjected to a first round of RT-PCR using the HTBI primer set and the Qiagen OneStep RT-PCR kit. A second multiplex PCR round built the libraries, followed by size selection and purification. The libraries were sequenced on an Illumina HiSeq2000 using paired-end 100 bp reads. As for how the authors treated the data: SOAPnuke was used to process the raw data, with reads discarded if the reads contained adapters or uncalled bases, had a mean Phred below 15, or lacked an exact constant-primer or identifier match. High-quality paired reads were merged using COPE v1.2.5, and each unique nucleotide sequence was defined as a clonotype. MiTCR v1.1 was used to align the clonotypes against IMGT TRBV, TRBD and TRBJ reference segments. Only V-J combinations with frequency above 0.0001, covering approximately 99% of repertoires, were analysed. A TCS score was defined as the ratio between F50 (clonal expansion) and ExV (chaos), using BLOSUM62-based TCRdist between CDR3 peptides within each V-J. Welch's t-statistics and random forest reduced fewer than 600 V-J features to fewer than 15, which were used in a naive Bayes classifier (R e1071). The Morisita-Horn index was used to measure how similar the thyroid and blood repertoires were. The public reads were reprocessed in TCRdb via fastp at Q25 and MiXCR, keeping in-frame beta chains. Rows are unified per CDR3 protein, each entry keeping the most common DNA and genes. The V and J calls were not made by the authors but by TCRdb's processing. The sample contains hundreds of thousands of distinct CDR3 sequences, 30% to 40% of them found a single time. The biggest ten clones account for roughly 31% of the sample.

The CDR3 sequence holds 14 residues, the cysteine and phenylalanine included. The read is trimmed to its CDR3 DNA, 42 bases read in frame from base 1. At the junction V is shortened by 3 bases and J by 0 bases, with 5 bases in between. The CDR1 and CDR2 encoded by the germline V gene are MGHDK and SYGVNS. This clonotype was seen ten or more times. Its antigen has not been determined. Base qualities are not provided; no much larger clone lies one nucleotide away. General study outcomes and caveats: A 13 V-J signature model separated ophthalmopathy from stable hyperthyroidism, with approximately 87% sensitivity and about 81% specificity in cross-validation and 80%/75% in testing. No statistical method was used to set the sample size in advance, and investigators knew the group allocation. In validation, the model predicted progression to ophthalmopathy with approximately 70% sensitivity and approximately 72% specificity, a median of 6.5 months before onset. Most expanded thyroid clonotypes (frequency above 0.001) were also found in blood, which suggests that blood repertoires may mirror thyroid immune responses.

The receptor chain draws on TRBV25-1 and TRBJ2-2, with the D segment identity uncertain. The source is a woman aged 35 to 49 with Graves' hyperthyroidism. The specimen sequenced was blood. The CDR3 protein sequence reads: CASSERTNTGELFF. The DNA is TGTGCCAGCAGTGAGAGAACGAACACCGGGGAGCTGTTTTTT.